Following are 15 T cell receptor beta chains from one sample sequenced in a study of control samples from healthy donors and cancer patients. Using immunoSEQ multiplex PCR, the repertoire was profiled, and TCRdb retains in-frame clones only, with some absent. The sample records roughly 120,000 clones, roughly 90% being singletons. Sequencing was performed on blood. These receptors were taken from a man aged 50 or older in good health.

The chain recombines TRBV7-6 with TRBJ2-7, with 7 bases matching TRBD1. The CDR3 is 14 amino acids. The J segment lost 1 base and the V segment lost 3 bases, leaving 3 bases of the junction unmatched. Germline lookup yields CDR1 SGHVS and CDR2 FNYEAQ. The CDR3 nucleotides read TGTGCCAGCAGCTTCTACAGGGGTTCCTACGAGCAGTACTTC. It codes for CASSFYRGSYEQYF.

The CDR3 protein is CASTLVLLSFYGYTF. CDR3 bases: TGTGCCAGTACTTTAGTGCTTTTATCCTTCTATGGCTACACCTTC. V is TRBV5-6 and J is TRBJ1-2; no firm D call. The CDR3 is 15 residues long. V was shortened by 8 bases and J by 4 bases, with 21 bases between the two germline ends. CDR1 and CDR2 (germline): SGHDT, YYEEEE.

This clone was recorded only once. J is TRBJ1-2 and V is TRBV7-2; 7 nucleotides match TRBD1. This CDR3 spans 14 amino acids. Losses at the gene ends were 5 bases for V and 6 bases for J; bases not matched to a gene: 9. Per germline, CDR1 SGHTA and CDR2 FQGNSA. This CDR3 is CASSEPTGTHGYTF. The DNA for the CDR3 is TGTGCCAGCAGCGAGCCGACAGGGACACATGGCTACACCTTC.

The V and J genes are TRBV6-6 and TRBJ1-4, with a possible D match to TRBD1 (6 bases). V was clipped by 1 base and J by 4 bases, with 13 bases between them. This CDR3 has 16 amino acids. Germline-derived CDR1 and CDR2 are MNHNY and SVGAGI (reference sequence). CDR3 coding DNA: TGTGCCAGCAGTTACTTGAAGACAGGACTTAATGAAAAACTGTTTTTT. Translation: CASSYLKTGLNEKLFF.

The chain carries TRBV19 and TRBJ1-2, with 8 bases lining up with TRBD1. CDR1 and CDR2 (germline): LNHDA, SQIVND (reference sequence). The CDR3 loop spans 12 amino acids. V lost 8 bases, J lost 8 bases, and 7 bases stayed unmatched. The CDR3 sequence is CASGGRGLGYTF. DNA for the CDR3: TGTGCCAGTGGGGGCAGGGGGCTCGGCTACACCTTC.

The genes are TRBV5-8 and TRBJ2-7; TRBD1 matches at 7 bases. Germline-derived CDR1 and CDR2 are SGHTS and YDEGEE. V was clipped by 4 bases and J by 2 bases; unmatched bases: 6. This CDR3 region has 14 residues. The CDR3 protein is CASSAEDRTYEQYF. CDR3 DNA: TGTGCCAGCAGCGCTGAGGACAGGACCTACGAGCAGTACTTC. Full variable domain (rest looked up from reference TRBV5-8 and TRBJ2-7): EAGVTQSPTHLIKTRGQQATLRCSPISGHTSVYWYQQALGLGLQFLLWYDEGEERNRGNFPPRFSGRQFPNYSSELNVNALELEDSALYLCASSAEDRTYEQYFGPGTRLTVT.

With regard to this clone: Other nucleotide sequences from this sample produce the same CDR3. The chain is built from TRBV7-9 and TRBJ1-1; D might be TRBD1 (5 bases). The germline CDR1 and CDR2 sequences are SEHNR and FQNEAQ (reference sequence). The V gene lost 4 bases and the J gene lost 5 bases, with 11 bases spanning the gap. There are 13 residues in the CDR3. For the CDR3, the DNA is TGTGCCAGCAGCTCCCAGGGTGGTACTGAAGCTTTCTTT. Amino acid sequence: CASSSQGGTEAFF.

The chain joins TRBV5-6 to TRBJ2-7; TRBD1 matches at 9 bases. Germline V lookup: CDR1 SGHDT, CDR2 YYEEEE. This CDR3 comprises 18 residues. V was clipped by 6 bases and J by 5 bases; unmatched bases: 21. CDR3 coding DNA: TGTGCCAGCAACCCGAGGATCTACACCGGGACAGGGAACCACGAGCAGTACTTC. Its translation: CASNPRIYTGTGNHEQYF. The full variable domain, completed using reference TRBV5-6 and TRBJ2-7, is DAGVTQSPTHLIKTRGQQVTLRCSPKSGHDTVSWYQQALGQGPQFIFQYYEEEERQRGNFPDRFSGHQFPNYSSELNVNALLLGDSALYLCASNPRIYTGTGNHEQYFGPGTRLTVT.

The gene calls are TRBV15 and TRBJ2-1, with TRBD2 as a possible D gene (6 bases). Germline V lookup: CDR1 LNHNV, CDR2 YYDKDF (reference sequence). The CDR3 is 13 residues long. Trimming removed 5 bases at V and 10 bases at J, with 15 bases between. CDR3 sequence (DNA): TGTGCCACCAGCGGGGGGATGTTCGGGGAGCAGTTCTTC. Its translation: CATSGGMFGEQFF.

The CDR3 sequence is CASSMNSNQPQHF. The CDR3 nucleotides read TGTGCCAGTAGTATGAATAGCAATCAGCCCCAGCATTTT. The V call is TRBV19, the J call TRBJ1-5, with unresolved D. There are 13 residues in the CDR3. The germline CDR1 and CDR2 sequences are LNHDA and SQIVND (reference sequence). Trimming pared 3 bases from V and 0 bases from J, leaving 3 bases between.

This chain uses TRBV18 with TRBJ2-5, with a tentative D call TRBD2 (5 bases). Per germline, CDR1 KGHSH and CDR2 LQKENI. This CDR3 spans 15 amino acids. The V end lost 0 bases, the J end lost 1 base, and 9 bases lay between the germline ends. CDR3 coding DNA: TGTGCCAGCTCACCACCGGGGAGAGTCCAAGAGACCCAGTACTTC. Protein product: CASSPPGRVQETQYF.

This clone appeared once. The V and J genes are TRBV6-6 and TRBJ1-2; TRBD1 matches at 8 bases. V dropped 4 bases and J dropped 8; count of bases not matched to a gene: 12. The CDR3 sequence is 15 residues long. CDR1 MNHNY and CDR2 SVGAGI come from the germline V gene (reference sequence). CDR3 in DNA: TGTGCCAGCAGTTTTCAACAGGGGGGCGGGGGGGGCTACACCTTC. It translates to CASSFQQGGGGGYTF.

J is TRBJ1-1 and V is TRBV5-5; TRBD1 aligns across 9 bases. Germline CDR1 and CDR2: SGHKS and YYEKEE (reference sequence). This CDR3 is 14 amino acids long. J lost 3 bases, V lost 4 bases, and 4 bases had no gene match. This CDR3 is CASSVQGAYTEAFF. The CDR3 bases are TGTGCCAGCAGCGTACAGGGGGCTTACACTGAAGCTTTCTTT.

As concerns this clone: The germline gene is not matched at one end of the junction; a read error may be the cause. The rearrangement uses TRBV5-1 and TRBJ2-1, with D perhaps matching TRBD1 (6 bases). The V gene's germline CDR1 is SGHRS and CDR2 YFSETQ. CDR3 size: 13 residues. This CDR3 reads CASSLETGTGAIF. CDR3 in DNA: TGCGCCAGCAGCTTGGAAACAGGGACCGGCGCGATCTTC. Together with reference TRBV5-1 and TRBJ2-1, the CDR3 gives the full variable domain: KAGVTQTPRYLIKTRGQQVTLSCSPISGHRSVSWYQQTPGQGLQFLFEYFSETQRNKGNFPGRFSGRQFSNSRSEMNVSTLELGDSALYLCASSLETGTGAIFGPGTRLTVL.

The V call is TRBV5-5, the J call TRBJ1-5; the D gene is possibly TRBD1 (5 bases). Trimming shortened V by 3 bases and J by 2 bases, and 15 bases separated the two germline ends. The CDR3 extends over 16 amino acids. Looked up from germline, CDR1 is SGHKS and CDR2 is YYEKEE (reference sequence). CDR3 amino acids: CASSSFRTGGNQPQHF. CDR3 DNA sequence: TGTGCCAGCAGCTCCTTTCGCACGGGGGGCAATCAGCCCCAGCATTTT.